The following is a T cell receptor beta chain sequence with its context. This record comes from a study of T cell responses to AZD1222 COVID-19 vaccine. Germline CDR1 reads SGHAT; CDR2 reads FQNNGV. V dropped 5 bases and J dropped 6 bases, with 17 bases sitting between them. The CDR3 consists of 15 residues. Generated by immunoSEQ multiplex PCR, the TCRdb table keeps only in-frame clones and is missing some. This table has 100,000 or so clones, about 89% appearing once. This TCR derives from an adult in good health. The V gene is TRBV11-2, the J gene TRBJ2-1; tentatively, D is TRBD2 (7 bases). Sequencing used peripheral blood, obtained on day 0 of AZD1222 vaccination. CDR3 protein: CASSEGGGLSNEQFF. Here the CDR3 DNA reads TGTGCCAGCAGCGAAGGGGGGGGCTTGTCCAATGAGCAGTTCTTC.